Following are 13 T cell receptor beta chains from one sample sequenced in a study of cytomegalovirus exposure and HLA in healthy donors. The PCR ran on 60 Vbeta and 13 Jbeta primers. Using immunoSEQ multiplex PCR, the repertoire was profiled, and TCRdb retains in-frame clones only, with some absent. The table lists roughly 200,000 clones, around 82% of them singletons. Sequencing used PBMCs. The source is a woman aged 30 to 39 in good health and CMV-seropositive.

The chain has TRBV11-2 and TRBJ2-5; D might be TRBD1 (6 bases). The CDR3 runs 16 residues. Germline V lookup: CDR1 SGHAT, CDR2 FQNNGV. With 5 bases removed from V and 1 base from J, the gap between germline ends came to 17 bases. CDR3 in amino acids: CASSTRVGAPQETQYF. The CDR3 coding sequence is TGTGCCAGCAGCACCAGGGTGGGGGCCCCCCAAGAGACCCAGTACTTC.

The chain is built from TRBV6-5 and TRBJ1-2; 9 bases fit TRBD1. CDR1 and CDR2 from the germline V gene are MNHEY and SVGAGI. This CDR3 has 12 amino acids. Trimming removed 5 bases from V and 8 bases from J; junction bases left unmatched: 3. The CDR3 spells CASSDRGTGYTF. The DNA for the CDR3 is TGTGCCAGCAGTGACAGGGGGACGGGCTACACCTTC.

V usage is TRBV2 and J usage is TRBJ2-1, with D unclear. Trimming took 1 base from V and 9 from J, leaving 4 bases between them. The CDR3 consists of 11 residues. CDR1 and CDR2 (germline): SNHLY, FYNNEI. CDR3: CASSEGGEQFF. CDR3 DNA sequence: TGTGCCAGCAGTGAAGGCGGTGAGCAGTTCTTC.

This chain connects TRBV9 to TRBJ2-7; D is unclear. CDR3 length equals 14 residues. Germline V gene lookup returns CDR1 SGDLS and CDR2 YYNGEE. The germline V and J ends were trimmed by 0 bases and 5 bases, with 12 bases remaining between them. This CDR3 reads CASSVAAGFHEQYF. As DNA, the CDR3 is TGTGCCAGCAGCGTAGCGGCCGGGTTCCACGAGCAGTACTTC.

This clone was detected once. This chain joins TRBV7-3 and TRBJ2-5; 9 nucleotides match TRBD2. V trimming: 2 bases; J trimming: 4 bases; junction bases outside the gene matches: 5. The length of the CDR3 is 15 residues. The germline gives CDR1 SGHTA, CDR2 FQGTGA. As DNA, the CDR3 is TGTGCCAGCAGCTTAGTAGCGGGGGTCGGAGAGACCCAGTACTTC. Amino acid sequence: CASSLVAGVGETQYF.

The rearrangement joins TRBV28 to TRBJ1-5, with a weak D call TRBD1 (6 bases). The CDR3 is made up of 16 amino acids. The V end lost 5 bases, the J end lost 1 base, and 15 bases lay between the germline ends. CDR1 is MDHEN, CDR2 SYDVKM, per germline. The CDR3 loop is CASSPQPGDSNQPQHF. The CDR3 bases are TGTGCCAGCAGTCCCCAACCAGGGGACAGCAATCAGCCCCAGCATTTT.

This chain uses TRBV28 with TRBJ2-3; D gene ambiguous. This CDR3 region has 15 residues. The V and J ends lost 4 bases and 5 bases respectively, with 16 bases between them. Germline lookup yields CDR1 MDHEN and CDR2 SYDVKM. CDR3 sequence: CASSSFQAEIDTQYF. CDR3 DNA sequence: TGTGCCAGCAGTTCGTTCCAAGCCGAGATAGATACGCAGTATTTT.

The chain uses TRBV6-5 and TRBJ2-5, with a tentative D call TRBD1 (6 bases). V was trimmed by 5 bases and J by 7 bases, leaving 14 bases between them. This CDR3 has 13 residues. CDR1 and CDR2 from the germline V gene are MNHEY and SVGAGI. For the CDR3, the DNA is TGTGCCAGCAGTATAGGACAGACGGGGACCCAGTACTTC. It encodes CASSIGQTGTQYF.

As regards this clone: A read error may produce the germline difference seen at one junction end. The chain is built from TRBV7-9 and TRBJ2-2, with a weak D call TRBD2 (5 bases). CDR1 is SEHNR and CDR2 is FQNEAQ in the germline V gene (reference sequence). CDR3 size: 18 residues. As DNA, the CDR3 is TGTTCCAGCAGCGGAGAATCCCCGGGTGCAATGAACACCGGGGAGCTGTTTTTT. Amino acids: CSSSGESPGAMNTGELFF.

To note about this clone: The sample contains more than one DNA sequence encoding this CDR3. The chain is built from TRBV4-2 and TRBJ2-1, with 7 positions matching TRBD1. The CDR3 extends over 15 amino acids. CDR1 LGHNA and CDR2 YNFKEQ come from the germline V gene. The V segment lost 0 bases and the J segment 5 bases; nucleotides outside the gene matches: 4. The CDR3 here is CASSQDGTENNEQFF. In nucleotides, the CDR3 is TGTGCCAGCAGCCAAGATGGGACAGAGAACAATGAGCAGTTCTTC.

V usage is TRBV7-9 and J usage is TRBJ2-7; perhaps TRBD2 as D (6 bases). Trimming took off 5 bases at V and 3 bases at J, with 20 bases between the two ends. The CDR3 length is 16 residues. Germline V gene data show CDR1 as SEHNR and CDR2 as FQNEAQ (reference sequence). As DNA, the CDR3 is TGTGCCAGCAGCCGTGTTGGTGGCAGGGAGGACTACGAGCAGTACTTC. Translating it yields CASSRVGGREDYEQYF.

This clone was seen a few times. The chain couples TRBV5-8 to TRBJ1-6, with D hard to call. Germline values: CDR1 SGHTS, CDR2 YDEGEE. The CDR3 is made up of 15 amino acids. V lost 2 bases and J lost 5, with 11 bases in between. The CDR3 loop is CASSLTGFNNSPLHF. In DNA, the CDR3 is TGTGCCAGCAGCTTAACCGGGTTCAATAATTCACCCCTCCACTTT.

There are a few counts of this clone. The chain carries TRBV19 and TRBJ1-5, with unresolved D. The CDR3 sequence is 15 residues long. V lost 4 bases to trimming and J lost 1 base, with 11 bases between them. Germline V gene lookup returns CDR1 LNHDA and CDR2 SQIVND (reference sequence). The CDR3, as DNA: TGTGCCAGTAGTACAGCAAGAGGGAGCAATCAGCCCCAGCATTTT. Its protein product is CASSTARGSNQPQHF.